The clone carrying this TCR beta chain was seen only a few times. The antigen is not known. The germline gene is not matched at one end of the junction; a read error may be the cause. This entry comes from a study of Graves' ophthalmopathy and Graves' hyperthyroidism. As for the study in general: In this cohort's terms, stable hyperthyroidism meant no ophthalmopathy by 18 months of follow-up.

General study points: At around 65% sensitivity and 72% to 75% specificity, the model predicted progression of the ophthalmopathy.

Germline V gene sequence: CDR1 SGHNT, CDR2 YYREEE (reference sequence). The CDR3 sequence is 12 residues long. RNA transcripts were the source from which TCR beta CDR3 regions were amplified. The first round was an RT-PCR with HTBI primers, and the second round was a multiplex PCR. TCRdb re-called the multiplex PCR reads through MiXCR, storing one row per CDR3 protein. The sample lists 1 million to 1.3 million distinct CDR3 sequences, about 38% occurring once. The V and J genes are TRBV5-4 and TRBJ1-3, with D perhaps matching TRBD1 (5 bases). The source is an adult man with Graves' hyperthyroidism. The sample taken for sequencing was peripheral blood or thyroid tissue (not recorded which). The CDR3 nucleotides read TGTGCCAGCAGCTTAGGAGGGGAATTACCCGCCTTT. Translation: CASSLGGELPAF.